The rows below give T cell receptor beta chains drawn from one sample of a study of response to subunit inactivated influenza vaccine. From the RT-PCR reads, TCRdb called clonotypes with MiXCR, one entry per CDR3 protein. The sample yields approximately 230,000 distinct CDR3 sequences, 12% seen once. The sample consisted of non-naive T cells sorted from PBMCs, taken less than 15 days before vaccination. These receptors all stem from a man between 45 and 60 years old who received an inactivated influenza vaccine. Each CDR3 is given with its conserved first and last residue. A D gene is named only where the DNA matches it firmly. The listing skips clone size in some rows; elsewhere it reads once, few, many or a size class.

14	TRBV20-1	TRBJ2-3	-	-	CSATSPAGTDTQYF	TGCAGTGCGACCTCCCCAGCGGGTACAGATACGCAGTATTTT
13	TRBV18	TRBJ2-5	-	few	CASSPVPGETQYF	TGTGCCAGCTCACCTGTCCCCGGAGAGACCCAGTACTTC
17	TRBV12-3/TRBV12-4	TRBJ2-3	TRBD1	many	CASSLRLGTGETDTQYF	TGTGCCAGCAGTTTACGTCTCGGGACAGGGGAGACAGATACGCAGTATTTT
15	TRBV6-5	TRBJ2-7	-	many	CASSYGSPRTYEQYF	TGTGCCAGCAGTTATGGTTCGCCCCGAACCTACGAGCAGTACTTC
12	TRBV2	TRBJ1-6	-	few	CASSNTISPLHF	TGTGCCAGCAGCAACACGATATCACCCCTCCACTTT
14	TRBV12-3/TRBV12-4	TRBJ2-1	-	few	CASSLYSENNEQFF	TGTGCCAGCAGTTTATATAGCGAGAACAATGAGCAGTTCTTC
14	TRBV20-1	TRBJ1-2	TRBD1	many	CSARGPGTGGGYTF	TGCAGTGCTAGGGGCCCCGGGACAGGGGGAGGCTACACCTTC
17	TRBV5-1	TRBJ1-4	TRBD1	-	CASSLARDRTFNEKLFF	TGCGCCAGCAGCTTGGCCAGGGACAGAACCTTTAATGAAAAACTGTTTTTT
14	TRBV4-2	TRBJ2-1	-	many	CASSQDGVYNEQFF	TGTGCCAGCAGCCAGGACGGGGTGTACAATGAGCAGTTCTTC
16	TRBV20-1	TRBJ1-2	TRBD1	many	CSASAKGTGGLDGYTF	TGCAGTGCTAGTGCCAAGGGGACAGGGGGACTTGATGGCTACACCTTC
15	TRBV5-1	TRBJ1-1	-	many	CASSPAGDMNTEAFF	TGCGCCAGCAGCCCCGCAGGGGATATGAACACTGAAGCTTTCTTT
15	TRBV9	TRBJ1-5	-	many	CASSVDGLSNQPQHF	TGTGCCAGCAGCGTAGACGGGCTAAGCAATCAGCCCCAGCATTTT
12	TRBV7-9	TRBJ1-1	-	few	CASSPLGAEAFF	TGTGCCAGCAGCCCCTTAGGGGCTGAAGCTTTCTTT
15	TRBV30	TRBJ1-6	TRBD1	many	CAWNRRQGSNSPLHF	TGTGCCTGGAATCGTCGACAGGGATCAAATTCACCCCTCCACTTT
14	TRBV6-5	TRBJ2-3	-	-	CASSYNRDSDTQYF	TGTGCCAGCAGTTACAATCGGGATTCAGATACGCAGTATTTT
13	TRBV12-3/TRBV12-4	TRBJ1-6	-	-	CASSNTGTSPLHF	TGTGCCAGCTCTAACACCGGGACGTCACCCCTCCACTTT
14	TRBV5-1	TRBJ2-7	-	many	CASSPEPGAREQYF	TGCGCCAGCAGCCCAGAACCGGGGGCTAGGGAGCAGTACTTC